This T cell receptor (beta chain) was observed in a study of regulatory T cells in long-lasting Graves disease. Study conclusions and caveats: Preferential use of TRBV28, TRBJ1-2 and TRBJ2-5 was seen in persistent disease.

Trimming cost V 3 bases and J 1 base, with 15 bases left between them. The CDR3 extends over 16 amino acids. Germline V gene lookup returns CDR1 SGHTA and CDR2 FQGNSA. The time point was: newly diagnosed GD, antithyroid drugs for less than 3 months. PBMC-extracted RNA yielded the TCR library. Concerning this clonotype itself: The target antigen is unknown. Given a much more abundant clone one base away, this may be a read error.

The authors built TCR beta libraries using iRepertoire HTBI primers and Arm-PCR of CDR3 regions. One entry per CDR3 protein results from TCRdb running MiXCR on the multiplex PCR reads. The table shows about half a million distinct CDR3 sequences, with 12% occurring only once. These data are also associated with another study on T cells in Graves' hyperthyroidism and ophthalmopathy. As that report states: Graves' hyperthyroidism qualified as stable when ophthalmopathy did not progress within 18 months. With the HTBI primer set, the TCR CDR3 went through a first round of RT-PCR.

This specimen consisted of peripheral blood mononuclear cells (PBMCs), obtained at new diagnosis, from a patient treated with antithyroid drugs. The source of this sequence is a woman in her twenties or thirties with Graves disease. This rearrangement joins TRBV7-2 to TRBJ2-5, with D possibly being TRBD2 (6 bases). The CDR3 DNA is TGTGCCAGCAGCTTTGTGTCCGGGACTGCCCAAGAGACCCAGTACTTC. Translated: CASSFVSGTAQETQYF.